This is a list of T cell receptor beta chains from one sample in a study of cytomegalovirus exposure and HLA in healthy donors. The protocol was immunoSEQ multiplex PCR, while the TCRdb copy is restricted to in-frame clones and leaves out a portion. The table has 95,000 to 100,000 clones, around 77% seen once; the top ten hold about 3.5%. The specimen sequenced was PBMCs. The source is a man aged 40-49 years in good health and CMV-seronegative. Each CDR3 is given with its conserved first and last residue. Each record gives: CDR3 DNA, CDR3 protein, J gene, V gene, D gene, clone size. The D gene is left open where the match is weak. Not every row has a clone size; where given, it reads once, few, many or a size class.

CDR3 DNA: TGTGCCAGCAGTCTGGCGAACACTGAAGCTTTCTTT
CDR3 protein: CASSLANTEAFF
J gene: TRBJ1-1
V gene: TRBV5-4
D gene: NA
clone size: few

CDR3 DNA: TGCGCCAGCAGCCAATCGAGGGGGCGCGAGGCCACAGATACGCAGTATTTT
CDR3 protein: CASSQSRGREATDTQYF
J gene: TRBJ2-3
V gene: TRBV4-1
D gene: TRBD1
clone size: NA

CDR3 DNA: TGTGCCAGCAGTTCACAGGGAGCTGGAAACACCATATATTTT
CDR3 protein: CASSSQGAGNTIYF
J gene: TRBJ1-3
V gene: TRBV28
D gene: NA
clone size: NA

CDR3 DNA: TGTGCCAGCAGCACCAGGGGGCGGACAGCCTCCAATGAGCAGTTCTTC
CDR3 protein: CASSTRGRTASNEQFF
J gene: TRBJ2-1
V gene: TRBV7-8
D gene: TRBD1
clone size: NA

CDR3 DNA: TGTGCCAGCAGTCTGCAGACAGGGGAACATGAAAAACTGTTTTTT
CDR3 protein: CASSLQTGEHEKLFF
J gene: TRBJ1-4
V gene: TRBV6-1
D gene: TRBD1
clone size: few

CDR3 DNA: TGTGCCAGCAGCTTAGGGCGACAGATTAGCAATCAGCCCCAGCATTTT
CDR3 protein: CASSLGRQISNQPQHF
J gene: TRBJ1-5
V gene: TRBV11-2
D gene: NA
clone size: once

CDR3 DNA: TGTGCCAGCAGCCCCCAGGGGCTGTCATACAATGAGCAGTTCTTC
CDR3 protein: CASSPQGLSYNEQFF
J gene: TRBJ2-1
V gene: TRBV11-3
D gene: NA
clone size: NA

CDR3 DNA: TGTGCCAGAAGCTTGTATCCGAGACAGGGCACTGAAGCTTTCTTT
CDR3 protein: CARSLYPRQGTEAFF
J gene: TRBJ1-1
V gene: TRBV5-3
D gene: TRBD1
clone size: NA

CDR3 DNA: TGTGCCAGCAGTCCCACAGGGACCTACAATGAGCAGTTCTTC
CDR3 protein: CASSPTGTYNEQFF
J gene: TRBJ2-1
V gene: TRBV2
D gene: NA
clone size: NA

CDR3 DNA: TGTGCCAGCAGCTTAGCGACAGCTAATCAGCCCCAGCATTTT
CDR3 protein: CASSLATANQPQHF
J gene: TRBJ1-5
V gene: TRBV7-2
D gene: NA
clone size: NA

CDR3 DNA: TGTGCCAGCAGACGACAGGGGTACGAGCAGTACTTC
CDR3 protein: CASRRQGYEQYF
J gene: TRBJ2-7
V gene: TRBV7-6
D gene: TRBD1
clone size: NA

CDR3 DNA: TGTGCCAGTAGTATTCCTGCGGGCCCCGGATCTGGGGCCAACGTCCTGACTTTC
CDR3 protein: CASSIPAGPGSGANVLTF
J gene: TRBJ2-6
V gene: TRBV19
D gene: NA
clone size: NA

CDR3 DNA: TGTGCCAGCAGCCAAGGACAGGGAATTAATGAGCAGTTCTTC
CDR3 protein: CASSQGQGINEQFF
J gene: TRBJ2-1
V gene: TRBV7-9
D gene: TRBD1
clone size: NA

CDR3 DNA: TGTGCCAGCAGCGTAGCGATACAGGGCGCCTCTGGAAACACCATATATTTT
CDR3 protein: CASSVAIQGASGNTIYF
J gene: TRBJ1-3
V gene: TRBV9
D gene: NA
clone size: NA

CDR3 DNA: TGTGCCAGCAGCTCGCCGGACAGGGGGCTCAATGAGCAGTTCTTC
CDR3 protein: CASSSPDRGLNEQFF
J gene: TRBJ2-1
V gene: TRBV6-5
D gene: TRBD1
clone size: NA

CDR3 DNA: TGCAGCGTTGAAGGGACAGCGTACGAGCAGTACTTC
CDR3 protein: CSVEGTAYEQYF
J gene: TRBJ2-7
V gene: TRBV29-1
D gene: NA
clone size: NA

CDR3 DNA: TGCGCCAGCAGCTTGGAATACGGTAGCGGTAAAGAGACCCAGTACTTC
CDR3 protein: CASSLEYGSGKETQYF
J gene: TRBJ2-5
V gene: TRBV5-1
D gene: NA
clone size: NA

CDR3 DNA: TGTGCCAGCAGCGGGACTAGCGGAACCTACGAGCAGTACTTC
CDR3 protein: CASSGTSGTYEQYF
J gene: TRBJ2-7
V gene: TRBV27
D gene: TRBD2
clone size: NA

CDR3 DNA: TGTGCCAGCAGTGAATCGCGGAGGCGGGGGGCCAACGTCCTGACTTTC
CDR3 protein: CASSESRRRGANVLTF
J gene: TRBJ2-6
V gene: TRBV2
D gene: NA
clone size: NA

CDR3 DNA: TGTGCCAGTAGTAAGGGGGGGGGCAATCAGCCCCAGCATTTT
CDR3 protein: CASSKGGGNQPQHF
J gene: TRBJ1-5
V gene: TRBV19
D gene: NA
clone size: NA

CDR3 DNA: TGTGCCAGCAGCACTGGGCCTGGGGGGGCCTACGAGCAGTACTTC
CDR3 protein: CASSTGPGGAYEQYF
J gene: TRBJ2-7
V gene: TRBV9
D gene: TRBD2
clone size: once

CDR3 DNA: TGTGCCAGCAGGACCGAAGGAGGGTGGACTAGCGGGAGGAGGAATGAGCAGTTCTTC
CDR3 protein: CASRTEGGWTSGRRNEQFF
J gene: TRBJ2-1
V gene: TRBV28
D gene: TRBD2
clone size: NA

CDR3 DNA: TGCGCCAGCAGCGAGGGGGCCGATGAAGCTTTCTTT
CDR3 protein: CASSEGADEAFF
J gene: TRBJ1-1
V gene: TRBV5-1
D gene: TRBD1
clone size: NA

CDR3 DNA: TGTGCCAGCAGCAAGACAGGGGATGGCTATGGCTACACCTTC
CDR3 protein: CASSKTGDGYGYTF
J gene: TRBJ1-2
V gene: TRBV6-4
D gene: TRBD1
clone size: NA

CDR3 DNA: TGTGCCAGCAGCCAAGATCGGGCTAGCGGGGAGGTAGATACGCAGTATTTT
CDR3 protein: CASSQDRASGEVDTQYF
J gene: TRBJ2-3
V gene: TRBV4-2
D gene: TRBD2
clone size: once

CDR3 DNA: TGTGCCAGCAGTGAGAGTTCCCTCTCTGGAAACACCATATATTTT
CDR3 protein: CASSESSLSGNTIYF
J gene: TRBJ1-3
V gene: TRBV2
D gene: NA
clone size: NA

CDR3 DNA: TGTGCCAGCAGCTCCGGGCTAGCGGGGGACACAGATACGCAGTATTTT
CDR3 protein: CASSSGLAGDTDTQYF
J gene: TRBJ2-3
V gene: TRBV7-9
D gene: TRBD2
clone size: NA

CDR3 DNA: TGTGCCAGCAGCGTCCCCGGGACAGGGGGCGGAGTGGACACCGGGGAGCTGTTTTTT
CDR3 protein: CASSVPGTGGGVDTGELFF
J gene: TRBJ2-2
V gene: TRBV9
D gene: TRBD1
clone size: NA